Following are 31 T cell receptor beta chains from one sample sequenced in a study of T cell responses to AZD1222 COVID-19 vaccine. Profiled with immunoSEQ multiplex PCR; TCRdb holds only in-frame clones, not every one. Among some 190,000 clones listed, about 90% were seen once. Sequencing was performed on peripheral blood, taken on day 0 of AZD1222 vaccination. Receptors originate from an adult in good health.

The rearrangement uses TRBV30 and TRBJ1-2; perhaps TRBD1 as D (5 bases). V was cut by 1 base and J by 2 bases, with 11 bases left in between. The CDR3 has 14 amino acids. Germline values: CDR1 GTSNPN, CDR2 SVGIG (reference sequence). CDR3 nucleotides: TGTGCCTGGAGTGGGGCAGGGCAAAACTATGGCTACACCTTC. Its translation: CAWSGAGQNYGYTF.

This chain joins TRBV30 and TRBJ2-7; 8 nucleotides align to TRBD1. Germline CDR1 and CDR2: GTSNPN and SVGIG (reference sequence). The CDR3 has 12 amino acids. Trimming took 3 bases from V and 7 from J; bases not matched to a gene: 5. CDR3 sequence (DNA): TGTGCCTGGAGATCCAGGGGGCGGGAGCAGTACTTC. This encodes CAWRSRGREQYF.

The chain carries TRBV10-2 and TRBJ2-2; perhaps TRBD2 as D (5 bases). The CDR3 has 15 residues. Trimming took off 2 bases at V and 0 bases at J, with 7 bases between the two ends. The germline V gene has CDR1 WSHSY and CDR2 SAAADI. CDR3 coding DNA: TGCGCCAGCAGTGAGCCCGGGGCGAACACCGGGGAGCTGTTTTTT. Translation gives CASSEPGANTGELFF.

The rearrangement uses TRBV6-5 and TRBJ1-1; D remains unclear. The CDR3 runs to 15 residues. Germline V lookup: CDR1 MNHEY, CDR2 SVGAGI. The V end was cut by 4 bases, the J end by 1 base, with 13 bases between. CDR3 in amino acids: CASSLFGGGNTEAFF. CDR3 sequence (DNA): TGTGCCAGCAGTTTGTTTGGTGGCGGGAACACTGAAGCTTTCTTT.

This chain connects TRBV19 to TRBJ2-3, with D possibly TRBD1 on 6 matching bases. Germline V CDR1 and CDR2: LNHDA, SQIVND (reference sequence). The length of the CDR3 is 12 residues. The V gene lost 4 bases and the J gene lost 4 bases, with 6 bases spanning the gap. The CDR3 DNA is TGTGCCAGTAGTACAGGGGCAGATACGCAGTATTTT. As protein: CASSTGADTQYF.

V usage is TRBV30 and J usage is TRBJ1-4, with D tentatively TRBD1 (5 bases). From germline, CDR1 is GTSNPN and CDR2 SVGIG (reference sequence). The CDR3 covers 12 residues. CDR3 sequence reads: CAAGGSSEKLFF. The CDR3 DNA reads as TGTGCGGCCGGGGGATCAAGTGAAAAACTGTTTTTT.

This clone was picked up a small number of times. The V gene is TRBV5-1, the J gene TRBJ1-1; D perhaps matches TRBD1 (6 bases). Between the trimmed V and J ends, which lost 0 bases and 1 base, there was a span of 7 bases. Germline CDR1 and CDR2: SGHRS and YFSETQ. There are 14 residues in the CDR3. As DNA, the CDR3 is TGCGCCAGCAGCTTGGAAGGGGGGAACACTGAAGCTTTCTTT. Its protein is CASSLEGGNTEAFF.

The chain is built from TRBV5-1 and TRBJ2-3, with 11 nucleotides matching TRBD2. Germline CDR1 reads SGHRS; CDR2 reads YFSETQ. V lost 0 bases to trimming and J lost 2 bases; unmatched junction nucleotides: 2. The CDR3 contains 16 residues. This CDR3 is CASSLGLAGSTDTQYF. The CDR3, as DNA: TGCGCCAGCAGCTTGGGACTAGCGGGGTCCACAGATACGCAGTATTTT.

The gene calls are TRBV18 and TRBJ2-4; 9 nucleotides align to TRBD1. V was clipped by 3 bases and J by 6 bases; unmatched bases: 9. Germline CDR1 reads KGHSH; CDR2 reads LQKENI. The CDR3 sequence is 16 residues long. CDR3 amino acids: CASSPFPGQGLNIQYF. Written as DNA, the CDR3 is TGTGCCAGCTCACCCTTTCCGGGACAGGGACTAAACATTCAGTACTTC.

The rearrangement uses TRBV11-3 and TRBJ2-5; the D gene is possibly TRBD2 (6 bases). Per germline, CDR1 SGHNT and CDR2 YENEEA. Trimming took 5 bases from V and 3 from J, leaving 10 bases between them. This CDR3 comprises 13 residues. The CDR3 here is CASSPSGEETQYF. Written as DNA, the CDR3 is TGTGCCAGCAGCCCTTCGGGGGAAGAGACCCAGTACTTC.

The V gene is TRBV7-3, the J gene TRBJ1-1; perhaps TRBD1 as D (5 bases). V lost 4 bases and J 5 bases, leaving 11 bases between the germline ends. This CDR3 is built from 13 residues. CDR1 and CDR2 (germline): SGHTA, FQGTGA. The CDR3, as DNA: TGTGCCAGCAGCTGGGGCTCCGGGACTGAAGCTTTCTTT. It encodes CASSWGSGTEAFF.

This chain uses TRBV5-1 with TRBJ1-1, with a tentative D call TRBD1 (5 bases). From germline, CDR1 is SGHRS and CDR2 YFSETQ. The CDR3 covers 15 residues. V dropped 0 bases and J dropped 2 bases, with 11 bases sitting between them. CDR3 amino acids: CASSLAGRGNTEAFF. In DNA form, the CDR3 reads TGCGCCAGCAGCTTGGCCGGAAGGGGAAACACTGAAGCTTTCTTT.

This rearrangement joins TRBV1 to TRBJ2-6; TRBD1 is taken as the D call from the table, unchecked against the DNA. TRBV1 is designated a pseudogene. There are 19 residues in the CDR3. CDR3 loop: CTSSPPSQDRDSGANVLTF. CDR3 coding DNA: TGCACCAGCAGCCCCCCCTCGCAGGACAGGGACTCTGGGGCCAACGTCCTGACTTTC.

The chain employs TRBV5-6 and TRBJ1-1, with no clear D. V was pared by 5 bases and J by 1 base, with 18 bases between. Germline CDR1 and CDR2: SGHDT and YYEEEE. The CDR3 extends over 16 amino acids. This CDR3 reads CASSPDVAGWNTEAFF. CDR3 nucleotide sequence: TGTGCCAGCAGTCCCGATGTGGCAGGCTGGAACACTGAAGCTTTCTTT.

DNA for the CDR3: TGTGCCAGCAGCTTGGCGTTGAGCGGGGTAGGGAATTCACCCCTCCACTTT. Translated, it gives CASSLALSGVGNSPLHF. The V and J genes are TRBV5-6 and TRBJ1-6; D ambiguous. The CDR3 length is 17 residues. Germline V lookup: CDR1 SGHDT, CDR2 YYEEEE. The V end was cut by 0 bases, the J end by 7 bases, with 17 bases between.

The chain combines TRBV7-2 with TRBJ1-1; D perhaps matches TRBD1 (6 bases). Germline CDR1 reads SGHTA; CDR2 reads FQGNSA. The CDR3 is made up of 14 amino acids. V lost 5 bases to trimming and J lost 10 bases, with 20 bases between them. The CDR3 reads CASSPQPTGATAFF. Written as DNA, the CDR3 is TGTGCCAGCAGCCCACAGCCGACAGGAGCTACAGCTTTCTTT.

The rearrangement links TRBV19 to TRBJ1-2; possibly TRBD1 for D (5 bases). Trimming took off 7 bases at V and 4 bases at J, with 34 bases between the two ends. This CDR3 has 20 residues. CDR1 is LNHDA and CDR2 is SQIVND in the germline V gene (reference sequence). The CDR3 DNA is TGTGCCAGTATTCCCCGCTCTTTCAGGTTTTATGAGGGGAGACGCTATGGCTACACCTTC. Encoded protein: CASIPRSFRFYEGRRYGYTF.

This clone was found once. For the CDR3, the DNA is TGCGCCAGCAGCTTGGAGGCAGCTTTCTATAATTCACCCCTCCACTTT. It yields the protein CASSLEAAFYNSPLHF. The rearrangement uses TRBV5-1 and TRBJ1-6; no firm D call. V lost 0 bases, J lost 3 bases, and 10 bases lay in between. The CDR3 length is 16 residues. Germline V gives CDR1 SGHRS, CDR2 YFSETQ.

CDR3 nucleotides: TGTGCCAGCAGCTCAAGAGGGCCCGGGGAGCTGTTTTTT. It translates to CASSSRGPGELFF. V gene TRBV7-2 combines with J gene TRBJ2-2; a possible D gene is TRBD2 (5 bases). CDR1 is SGHTA and CDR2 is FQGNSA in the germline V gene. The V gene lost 4 bases and the J gene lost 6 bases, with 9 bases spanning the gap. The CDR3 loop spans 13 amino acids.

This sequence joins TRBV7-2 and TRBJ1-6; 10 positions agree with TRBD1. There are 14 residues in the CDR3. Germline-derived CDR1 and CDR2 are SGHTA and FQGNSA. With 3 bases clipped from V and 11 bases from J, the junction kept 4 bases outside the gene matches. CDR3 sequence (DNA): TGTGCCAGCAGCTTCGACAGGGGGCTTGCACCCCTCCACTTT. Amino acid sequence: CASSFDRGLAPLHF.

This clone was found once. The rearrangement uses TRBV6-4 and TRBJ2-2; 11 bases line up with TRBD1. The germline V gene encodes CDR1 MRHNA and CDR2 SNTAGT. V lost 5 bases to trimming and J lost 6 bases; unmatched junction nucleotides: 2. The CDR3 is made up of 14 amino acids. The CDR3 here is CASSPGQGAGELFF. The CDR3 nucleotides are TGTGCCAGCAGTCCGGGACAGGGGGCCGGGGAGCTGTTTTTT.

The CDR3 nucleotides are TGCAGCGTTGAAAAGGTGGGCTATGGCTACACCTTC. Protein product: CSVEKVGYGYTF. V is TRBV29-1 and J is TRBJ1-2; D unclear. With 2 bases removed from V and 4 bases from J, the gap between germline ends came to 8 bases. The CDR3 runs 12 residues. Germline CDR1 and CDR2: SQVTM and ANQGSEA.

This clone was detected ten times or more. J is TRBJ1-6 and V is TRBV13, with 7 bases lining up with TRBD1. Losses at the gene ends were 3 bases for V and 5 bases for J; bases not matched to a gene: 4. CDR1 is PRHDT and CDR2 is FYEKMQ in the germline V gene (reference sequence). The CDR3 length is 15 residues. Here the CDR3 reads CASSFFTGDNSPLHF. The CDR3, as DNA: TGTGCCAGCAGCTTCTTCACAGGGGATAATTCACCCCTCCACTTT.

This clone was recorded once. The chain links TRBV24-1 to TRBJ2-2, with 8 bases matching TRBD2. Germline assignment: CDR1 KGHDR and CDR2 SFDVKD. This CDR3 spans 14 amino acids. V lost 9 bases, J lost 5 bases, and 7 bases stayed unmatched. The CDR3 DNA follows: TGTGCCACCGCAAGCGGGGGAGCTACCGGGGAGCTGTTTTTT. It encodes CATASGGATGELFF.

CDR3 sequence reads: CASSQEGGGRQETQYF. CDR3 sequence (DNA): TGTGCCAGCAGCCAAGAGGGCGGGGGGCGGCAAGAGACCCAGTACTTC. The V gene is TRBV3-1 (or the pseudogene TRBV3-2), the J gene TRBJ2-5; TRBD2 aligns across 8 bases. The CDR3 has 16 amino acids. Per the germline V gene, CDR1 is LGHDT and CDR2 is YNNKEL (reference sequence). J was trimmed by 2 bases and V by 0 bases; bases with no gene match: 5.

This clone was counted between two and nine times. This chain connects TRBV6-1 to TRBJ2-7; TRBD1 matches 7 bases. This CDR3 is built from 15 residues. V shed 2 bases and J 2 bases; nucleotides not matched to a gene: 6. Germline V CDR1 and CDR2: MNHNS, SASEGT. The CDR3 DNA reads TGTGCCAGCAGTGAATATCAGGGGGTAACCTACGAGCAGTACTTC. It translates to CASSEYQGVTYEQYF.

The gene calls are TRBV6-6 and TRBJ1-1, with a possible D match to TRBD1 (5 bases). Germline-derived CDR1 and CDR2 are MNHNY and SVGAGI (reference sequence). This CDR3 has 14 amino acids. V lost 0 bases and J 8 bases, leaving 13 bases between the germline ends. The CDR3 DNA sequence: TGTGCCAGCAGTTACTCGATGGGGGGGGTAGAAGCTTTCTTT. This gives the protein CASSYSMGGVEAFF.

The rearrangement uses TRBV7-9 and TRBJ1-2; D not resolved. The CDR3 runs to 14 residues. CDR1 and CDR2 (germline): SEHNR, FQNEAQ (reference sequence). Trimming took off 11 bases at V and 0 bases at J, with 16 bases between the two ends. CDR3 residues: CAATGRIANYGYTF. CDR3 coding DNA: TGTGCCGCGACCGGCCGGATAGCTAACTATGGCTACACCTTC.

This chain uses TRBV5-6 with TRBJ1-1, with TRBD1 as a possible D gene (6 bases). This CDR3 is 15 amino acids long. The V gene's germline CDR1 is SGHDT and CDR2 YYEEEE. V shed 4 bases and J shed 4 bases, with 17 bases lying between them. This CDR3 reads CASSNNLQGRTEAFF. CDR3 coding DNA: TGTGCCAGCAGCAACAACTTACAGGGTCGCACTGAAGCTTTCTTT.

The chain is built from TRBV20-1 and TRBJ2-1; no clear D. This CDR3 has 10 residues. Germline CDR1 reads DFQATT; CDR2 reads SNEGSKA (reference sequence). Between the trimmed V and J ends, which lost 4 bases and 9 bases, there was a span of 7 bases. The CDR3 DNA reads TGCAGTGCTAAAGGTCCTGAGCAGTTCTTC. It translates to CSAKGPEQFF.

In its sample, this clone was seen once. The CDR3 region is CASSQFPTGELFF. The CDR3 coding sequence is TGCGCCAGCAGCCAATTTCCTACCGGGGAGCTGTTTTTT. This chain connects TRBV4-1 to TRBJ2-2; D gene uncertain. V was shortened by 2 bases and J by 5 bases, with 6 bases between the two germline ends. The CDR3 has 13 amino acids. Germline V gives CDR1 MGHRA, CDR2 YSYEKL.